This record covers a single T cell receptor beta chain. Its antigen remains unidentified. Other DNA sequences in this specimen translate into the identical CDR3. Prominent immunodeficiency with autoinflammation defined PRAID. TCRdb's table, derived via immunoSEQ multiplex PCR, lists solely in-frame clones and lacks some. The profile shows about 10,000 clones, around nine tenths of them singletons. The data stem from a study of stem cell transplantation in POMP-related autoinflammatory disease. Study in general: Defective thymoproteasomes were hypothesized to impair CD8+ T-cell positive selection. CD8+ T cells were low and CD4+ cells naive-skewed before transplant.

Whole-study results and caveats: Across all analyzed T-cell subsets, patients with PRAID tended toward reduced diversity and increased clonality. In PRAID patients, the number of distinct TRB V-J gene pairings was restricted.

The source of this sequence is a human donor with POMP-related autoinflammation and immune dysregulation (PRAID). Material: CD8+ T cells from PBMCs, obtained before stem cell transplantation.

The CDR3 is CASSQGTSGGDNEQFF. The CDR3 DNA sequence: TGCGCCAGCAGCCAAGGGACTAGCGGGGGAGACAATGAGCAGTTCTTC. This chain connects TRBV4-1 to TRBJ2-1; 13 positions match TRBD2. Germline assignment: CDR1 MGHRA and CDR2 YSYEKL. Losses at the gene ends were 1 base for V and 5 bases for J; bases not matched to a gene: 2. CDR3 size: 16 residues.